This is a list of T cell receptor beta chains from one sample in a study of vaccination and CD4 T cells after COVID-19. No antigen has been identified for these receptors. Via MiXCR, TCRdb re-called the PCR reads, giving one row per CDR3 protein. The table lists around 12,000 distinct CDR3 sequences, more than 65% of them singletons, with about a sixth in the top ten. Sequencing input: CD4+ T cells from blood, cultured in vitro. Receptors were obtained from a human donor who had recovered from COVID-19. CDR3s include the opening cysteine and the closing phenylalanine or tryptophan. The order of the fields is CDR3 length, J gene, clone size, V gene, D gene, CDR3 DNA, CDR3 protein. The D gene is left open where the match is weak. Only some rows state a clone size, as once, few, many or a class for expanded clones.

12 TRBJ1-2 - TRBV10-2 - TGCGCCAGCAGGAGGGAGCCCTATGGCTACACCTTC CASRREPYGYTF
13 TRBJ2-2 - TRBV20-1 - TGCAGTTTTAGGCGTAAGAACACCGGGGAGCTGTTTTTT CSFRRKNTGELFF
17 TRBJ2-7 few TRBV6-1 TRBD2 TGTGCCAGTAAAACCCTAGCGGGAGGGCCGCGGGGCTACGAGCAGTACTTC CASKTLAGGPRGYEQYF
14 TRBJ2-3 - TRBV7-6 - TGTGCCAGCAGCTCAAGACTAGGCACAGATACGCAGTATTTT CASSSRLGTDTQYF
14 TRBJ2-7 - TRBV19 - TGTGCCAGTAGTATAATCGACGCAGGCTACGAGCAGTACTTC CASSIIDAGYEQYF
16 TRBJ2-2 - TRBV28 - TGTGCCAGCAGTTCCGGTTCTAGAGGCAATACCGGGGAGCTGTTTTTT CASSSGSRGNTGELFF
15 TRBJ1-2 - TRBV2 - TGTGCCAGCAGTGAGGGGGCCCCATGGGGGTATGGCTACACCTTC CASSEGAPWGYGYTF
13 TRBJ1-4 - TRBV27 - TGTGCCAGCAGTTTAGTGGGGGAAGGAAAACTGTTTTTT CASSLVGEGKLFF
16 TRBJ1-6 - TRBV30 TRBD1 TGTGCCGGAAGGTGGGGACAGGGGGCAAGGAATTCACCCCTCCACTTT CAGRWGQGARNSPLHF
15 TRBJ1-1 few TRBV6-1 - TGTGCCAGCAGTGGGACTAGACTTATGAACACTGAAGCTTTCTTT CASSGTRLMNTEAFF
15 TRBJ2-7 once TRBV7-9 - TGTGCCAGCAGCCCCCCCGGAAAGAGCTCCTACGAGCAGTACTTC CASSPPGKSSYEQYF
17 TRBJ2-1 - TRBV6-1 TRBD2 TGTGCCAGCAGTGGGACTAGCGGGAGTTTACCCTACAATGAGCAGTTCTTC CASSGTSGSLPYNEQFF
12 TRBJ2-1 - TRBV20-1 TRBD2 TGCAGAGTCCTAGCGGGGCCTTCGGAGCAGTTCTTC CRVLAGPSEQFF
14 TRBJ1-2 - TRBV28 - TGTGCCAGCAGCCGGACCCAGACGGGGGGAGGCTACACCTTC CASSRTQTGGGYTF
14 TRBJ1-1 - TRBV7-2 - TGTGCCAGCAGCTTGGGGGACATTAACACTGAAGCTTTCTTT CASSLGDINTEAFF
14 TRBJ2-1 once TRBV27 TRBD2 TGTGCCAGCAGTTTACAACTAGCGTACAATGAGCAGTTCTTC CASSLQLAYNEQFF
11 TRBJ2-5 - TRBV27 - TGTGCCAGCCCTCCAAGGAAGACCCAGTACTTC CASPPRKTQYF
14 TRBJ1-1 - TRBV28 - TGTGCCAGCAGACCGACGACAGGCAACACTGAAGCTTTCTTT CASRPTTGNTEAFF
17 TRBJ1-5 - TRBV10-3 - TGTGCCATCAGTGAGTCGAAGAGTCAGGTTGACAATCAGCCCCAGCATTTT CAISESKSQVDNQPQHF
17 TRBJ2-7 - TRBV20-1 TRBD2 TGCAGTGCTAGAGGGACTAGCGGGAGTCTTCAATCCTACGAGCAGTACTTC CSARGTSGSLQSYEQYF
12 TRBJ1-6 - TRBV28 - TGTGCCAGCAGTTTATGGGAATCACCCCTCCACTTT CASSLWESPLHF
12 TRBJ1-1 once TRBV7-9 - TGTGCCAGCATAGGGGAGGGCACTGAAGCTTTCTTT CASIGEGTEAFF
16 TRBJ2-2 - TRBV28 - TGTGCCAGCAGTTTTATGCAACTTAGGAACACCGGGGAGCTGTTTTTT CASSFMQLRNTGELFF
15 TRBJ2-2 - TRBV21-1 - TGTGCCAGCAGCAAAGAGGACAGCCCCACCGGGGAGCTGTTTTTT CASSKEDSPTGELFF
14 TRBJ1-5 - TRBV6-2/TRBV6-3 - TGTGCCAGCAGTTATTTACAGGGACATCAGCCCCAGCATTTT CASSYLQGHQPQHF
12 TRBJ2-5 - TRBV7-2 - TGTGCCAGCAGCCCTTGGAGAGAGACCCAGTACTTC CASSPWRETQYF
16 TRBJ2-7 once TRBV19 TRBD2 TGTGCCAGTAGTACCCGGACTAGCGGGAGAATTAACGAGCAGTACTTC CASSTRTSGRINEQYF
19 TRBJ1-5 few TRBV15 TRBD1 TGTGCCACCAGCAGAAGCATGCGTCAGGGGGCGTTCGGCAATCAGCCCCAGCATTTT CATSRSMRQGAFGNQPQHF
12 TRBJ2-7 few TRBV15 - TGTGCCACCAGCCTACTTTCGGACGAGCAGTACTTC CATSLLSDEQYF
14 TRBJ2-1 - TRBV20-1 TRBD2 TGCAGTGCTATTGGGACTAGCGGATTAAATGAGCAGTTCTTC CSAIGTSGLNEQFF
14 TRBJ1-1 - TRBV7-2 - TGTGCCAGCAGCGAAGCAGGGGACGCCGCTGAAGCTTTCTTT CASSEAGDAAEAFF
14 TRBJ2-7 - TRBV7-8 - TGTGCCAGCAGCTTAGGAGGACCCTCCTACGAGCAGTACTTC CASSLGGPSYEQYF
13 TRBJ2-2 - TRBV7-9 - TGTGCCAGCAGCTTAGGGAACACCGGGGAGCTGTTTTTT CASSLGNTGELFF
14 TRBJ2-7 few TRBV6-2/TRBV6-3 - TGTGCCAGTGTATATCCCAACAGACCCTACGAGCAGTACTTC CASVYPNRPYEQYF
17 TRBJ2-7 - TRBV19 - TGTGCCAGTAGTATCGGGTATGAGCGGACGAGCTCCTACGAGCAGTACTTC CASSIGYERTSSYEQYF
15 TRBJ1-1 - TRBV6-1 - TGTGCCAGCACCCCGGGGGGGGCGGGGAACACTGAAGCTTTCTTT CASTPGGAGNTEAFF
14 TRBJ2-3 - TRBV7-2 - TGTGCCAGCAGCCAAGGGCGGACATCAGATACGCAGTATTTT CASSQGRTSDTQYF
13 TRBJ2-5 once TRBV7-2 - TGTGCCAGCAGCTTATTCGGTTGGGCGACCCAGTACTTC CASSLFGWATQYF
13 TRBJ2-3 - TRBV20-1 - TGCAGTGCTAGGCCCAGCCACACAGATACGCAGTATTTT CSARPSHTDTQYF
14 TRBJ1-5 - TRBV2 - TGTGCCAGCAGTGAAAAGACGGCCAATCAGCCCCAGCATTTT CASSEKTANQPQHF
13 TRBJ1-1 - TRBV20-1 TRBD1 TGCAGTGCTAGGGACAGGCAGAACACTGAAGCTTTCTTT CSARDRQNTEAFF
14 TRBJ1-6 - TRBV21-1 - TGTGCCAGCAGCAAAGGACTCAATAATTCACCCCTCCACTTT CASSKGLNNSPLHF
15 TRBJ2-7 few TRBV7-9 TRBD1 TGTGCCAGCAGCTTGAGGGGGCAAATCTCCTACGAGCAGTACTTC CASSLRGQISYEQYF
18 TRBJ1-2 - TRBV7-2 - TGTGCCAGCAGCTTAGTGGGGAGTGGGGCGAAGCCCAACTATGGCTACACCTTC CASSLVGSGAKPNYGYTF
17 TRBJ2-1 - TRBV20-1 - TGCAGTGCCGTAGGCGACCGCCGGACCCCGCTTTACAATGAGCAGTTCTTC CSAVGDRRTPLYNEQFF
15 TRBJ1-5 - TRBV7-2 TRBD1 TGTGCCAGCAGCCCGGGGACAGCCGCAAATCAGCCCCAGCATTTT CASSPGTAANQPQHF
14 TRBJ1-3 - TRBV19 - TGTGCCAGTAGCTCATATCCGGGTGGAAACACCATATATTTT CASSSYPGGNTIYF
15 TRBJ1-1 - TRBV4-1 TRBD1 TGCGCCAGCAGCCATACCGGGACAGAGAACACTGAAGCTTTCTTT CASSHTGTENTEAFF
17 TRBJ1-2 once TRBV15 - TGTGCCACCAGCAGAGATCATGAAGGCAGGAGCAACTATGGCTACACCTTC CATSRDHEGRSNYGYTF
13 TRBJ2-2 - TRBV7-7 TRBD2 TGTGCTATAGCGGGAGGGCCTAGTGGGGAGCTGTTTTTT CAIAGGPSGELFF
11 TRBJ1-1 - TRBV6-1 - TGTGCCAGATGCGGGTATCCGGAAGCTTTCTTT CARCGYPEAFF